What follows are 15 T cell receptor beta chains derived from one specimen sequenced in a study of response to subunit inactivated influenza vaccine. TCRdb passed the RT-PCR reads through MiXCR, listing each CDR3 protein once. The sample contains approximately 300,000 distinct CDR3 sequences, 20% to 25% of which appear only once. This material consisted of PBMCs from blood, taken approximately 20 months after vaccination. These receptors all stem from a man aged 50 to 69 who received an inactivated influenza vaccine.

The chain joins TRBV12-3 or TRBV12-4 to TRBJ1-4; a weak D match, TRBD1 (6 bases). The CDR3 consists of 15 residues. Trimming pared 6 bases from V and 7 bases from J, leaving 18 bases between. The CDR3 spells CASRLLTGGGEKLFF. The CDR3 nucleotides read TGTGCCAGCAGGCTCCTGACGGGGGGCGGTGAAAAACTGTTTTTT.

The chain recombines TRBV4-2 with TRBJ2-3, with 10 bases fitting TRBD2. With 0 bases clipped from V and 8 bases from J, the junction kept 11 bases outside the gene matches. The CDR3 is 17 amino acids. The germline V gene encodes CDR1 LGHNA and CDR2 YNFKEQ. CDR3 sequence (DNA): TGTGCCAGCAGCCAAGAAGCGCCTAGCGGGGGTTCGGGTACGCAGTATTTT. Its protein is CASSQEAPSGGSGTQYF.

This clonotype was observed a handful of times. CDR3 sequence (DNA): TGCAGTGCTAGGGCCGGGACAGTAGCCTACGAGCAGTACTTC. Amino acids: CSARAGTVAYEQYF. J is TRBJ2-7 and V is TRBV20-1; 7 bases match TRBD1. V shed 3 bases and J 2 bases; nucleotides not matched to a gene: 7. Germline CDR1 DFQATT, CDR2 SNEGSKA (reference sequence). The CDR3 consists of 14 residues.

This clonotype came up a few times. V gene TRBV4-3 combines with J gene TRBJ1-6; 7 bases are a match to TRBD1. The J segment lost 5 bases and the V segment lost 1 base, leaving 11 bases of the junction unmatched. The CDR3 is made up of 18 amino acids. The V gene's germline CDR1 is LGHNA and CDR2 YSLEER. The CDR3, as DNA: TGCGCCAGCAGCCAAGTCCCTCTACCCGGGACAGATAATTCACCCCTCCACTTT. Translating it yields CASSQVPLPGTDNSPLHF.

This clonotype was recorded at least ten times. The gene calls are TRBV12-3 or TRBV12-4 and TRBJ1-3, with D perhaps matching TRBD1 (5 bases). The CDR3 has 15 amino acids. V lost 4 bases to trimming and J lost 9 bases, with 19 bases between them. The CDR3 DNA reads TGTGCCAGCAGTTCGGGACTGCAAACGAAGGCCACCATATATTTT. Translating it yields CASSSGLQTKATIYF.

The chain has TRBV12-3 or TRBV12-4 and TRBJ2-5; no reliable D call. This CDR3 has 14 residues. V lost 8 bases to trimming and J lost 3 bases, with 16 bases between them. As DNA, the CDR3 is TGTGCCAGCGCCACGAGACCGGTGGAAGAGACCCAGTACTTC. It codes for CASATRPVEETQYF.

This clonotype showed up just a few times. The chain joins TRBV5-6 to TRBJ1-4; D remains ambiguous. The CDR3 has 14 residues. Trimming cost V 5 bases and J 5 bases, with 13 bases left between them. The germline gives CDR1 SGHDT, CDR2 YYEEEE. The CDR3 is CASSLGSLNEKLFF. CDR3 coding DNA: TGTGCCAGCAGTCTCGGGAGTCTAAATGAAAAACTGTTTTTT.

The chain's CDR3 is CSARASRYDQETQYF. The CDR3 DNA sequence: TGCAGTGCTAGAGCCAGCCGGTACGATCAAGAGACCCAGTACTTC. The chain couples TRBV20-1 to TRBJ2-5; D is uncertain. The CDR3 sequence is 15 residues long. The V and J ends lost 1 base and 2 bases respectively, with 14 bases between them. CDR1 DFQATT and CDR2 SNEGSKA come from the germline V gene (reference sequence).

V and J are TRBV7-9 and TRBJ2-7; 9 bases map to TRBD1. Trimming removed 5 bases from V and 3 bases from J; junction bases left unmatched: 8. The CDR3 is 15 residues long. Germline CDR1 and CDR2: SEHNR and FQNEAQ (reference sequence). CDR3 protein: CASSPNRGLNYEQYF. CDR3 bases: TGTGCCAGCAGCCCCAACAGGGGGCTAAACTACGAGCAGTACTTC.

This clonotype has just a few counts. J is TRBJ2-1 and V is TRBV18; 12 nucleotides align to TRBD2. J was trimmed by 9 bases and V by 0 bases; bases with no gene match: 9. The CDR3 is made up of 17 amino acids. Looked up from germline, CDR1 is KGHSH and CDR2 is LQKENI. The CDR3: CASSPPSSGRGSGEQFF. The CDR3 DNA reads as TGTGCCAGCTCACCACCGTCTAGCGGGAGGGGTTCGGGTGAGCAGTTCTTC.

This clonotype was observed a handful of times. The rearrangement joins TRBV4-1 to TRBJ2-7; 7 nucleotides align to TRBD1. CDR1 MGHRA and CDR2 YSYEKL come from the germline V gene. Trimming at V came to 4 bases and at J to 2 bases, leaving 8 bases not matched to a gene. The CDR3 runs to 15 residues. The CDR3 loop reads CASSRTIQGTYEQYF. The CDR3 region has the DNA TGCGCCAGCAGCCGTACAATACAGGGGACCTACGAGCAGTACTTC.

This clonotype was observed a few times. The J gene is TRBJ2-3, the V gene TRBV9, with 8 positions matching TRBD1. V was pared by 3 bases and J by 1 base, with 4 bases of the junction left unmatched. Germline V gene lookup returns CDR1 SGDLS and CDR2 YYNGEE. This CDR3 comprises 15 residues. CDR3 DNA: TGTGCCAGCAGCGCGACAGGGGTGGGCACAGATACGCAGTATTTT. This translates into CASSATGVGTDTQYF.

The rearrangement links TRBV30 to TRBJ1-1, with TRBD1 identical over 8 bases. Germline values: CDR1 GTSNPN, CDR2 SVGIG (reference sequence). V lost 2 bases, J lost 7 bases, and 9 bases stayed unmatched. This CDR3 comprises 14 residues. The DNA of the CDR3 is TGTGCCTGGAGTTTCAGGACAGGGTGGAATGAAGCTTTCTTT. Its protein is CAWSFRTGWNEAFF.

V usage is TRBV15 and J usage is TRBJ2-2; 7 nucleotides match TRBD2. The V gene's germline CDR1 is LNHNV and CDR2 YYDKDF (reference sequence). With V trimmed by 1 base and J by 3 bases, 14 bases remained unmatched. The CDR3 totals 19 residues. CDR3 DNA sequence: TGTGCCACCAGCAGAGTCTGGGGGGGAGCCACCCAATACACCGGGGAGCTGTTTTTT. This translates into CATSRVWGGATQYTGELFF.

The chain has TRBV4-3 and TRBJ1-2; tentative D call: TRBD1 (5 bases). This CDR3 is built from 16 residues. Trimming took off 0 bases at V and 6 bases at J, with 17 bases between the two ends. Germline V CDR1 and CDR2: LGHNA, YSLEER. CDR3 sequence (DNA): TGCGCCAGCAGCCAAGATCCAGGGACTCGAGAGGATGGCTACACCTTC. It yields the protein CASSQDPGTREDGYTF.